This T cell receptor beta chain was sequenced in a study of blood T cell repertoires in COVID-19. Sequencing used immunoSEQ multiplex PCR; TCRdb keeps in-frame clones, though not all of them. Of some 64,000 clones listed, 65% to 85% are singletons. V lost 3 bases, J lost 3 bases, and 14 bases stayed unmatched. This CDR3 is built from 17 residues. Germline values: CDR1 ENHRY, CDR2 SYGVKD. The receptor was isolated from an elderly man with active or convalescent COVID-19. Sequencing was carried out using peripheral blood. The chain combines TRBV10-3 with TRBJ2-7; 7 nucleotides align to TRBD1. The CDR3: CAISDFPSGTVFYEQYF. For the CDR3, the DNA is TGTGCCATCAGTGATTTCCCCTCCGGGACAGTGTTCTACGAGCAGTACTTC.